The text below deals with one TCR beta chain. The antigen is unknown. The CDR3 extends over 14 amino acids. Germline CDR1 reads LNHNV; CDR2 reads YYDKDF (reference sequence). V shed 5 bases, J shed 2 bases, and the junction held 5 bases outside the gene matches. This record comes from a study of cytomegalovirus exposure and HLA in healthy donors. The PCR ran on 60 Vbeta and 13 Jbeta primers. TCRdb's copy holds only in-frame clones and misses some; the assay was immunoSEQ multiplex PCR. The profile covers about 160,000 clones, with about 75% appearing a single time and roughly 2% taken by the ten largest. Study outcomes and limitations: In an earlier analysis, productive rearrangement rates for most beta V segments clustered near 90% or 30%. Reportedly, fewer N-insertions than the approximately 610-donor mean appeared in an Asian-associated ancestry cluster in a later analysis. CMV antigen specificity was confirmed in vitro for a few CMV-associated chains.

The rearrangement joins TRBV15 to TRBJ1-2, with 7 positions matching TRBD1. The sequence was collected from a female donor in good health and CMV-seronegative. Sequenced input: PBMCs. The CDR3 DNA reads as TGTGCCACCAGCGCACAGACAGGGAACTATGGCTACACCTTC. This sequence encodes CATSAQTGNYGYTF.